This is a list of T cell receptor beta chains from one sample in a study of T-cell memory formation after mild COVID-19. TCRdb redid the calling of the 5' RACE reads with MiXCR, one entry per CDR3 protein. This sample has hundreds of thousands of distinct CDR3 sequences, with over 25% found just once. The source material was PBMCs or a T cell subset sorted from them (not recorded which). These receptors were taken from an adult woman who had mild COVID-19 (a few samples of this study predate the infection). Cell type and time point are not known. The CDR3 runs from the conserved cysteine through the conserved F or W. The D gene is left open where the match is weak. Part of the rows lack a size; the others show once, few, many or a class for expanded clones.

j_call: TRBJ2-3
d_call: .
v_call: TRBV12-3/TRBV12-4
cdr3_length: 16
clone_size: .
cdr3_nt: TGTGCCAGCAGCCGCGGCGGGGTAGCGGTCACAGATACGCAGTATTTT
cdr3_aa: CASSRGGVAVTDTQYF

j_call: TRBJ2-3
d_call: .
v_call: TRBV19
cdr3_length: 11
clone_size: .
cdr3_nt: TGTGCCAGTAGTATTGAAGATACGCAGTATTTT
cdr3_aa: CASSIEDTQYF

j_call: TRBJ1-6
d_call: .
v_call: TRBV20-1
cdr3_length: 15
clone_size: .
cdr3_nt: TGCAGTGCAACACTGAAGGGGATTTCCAATTCACCCCTCCACTTT
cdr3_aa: CSATLKGISNSPLHF

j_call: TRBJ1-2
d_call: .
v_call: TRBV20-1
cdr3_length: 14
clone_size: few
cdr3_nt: TGCAGTGCTAGTTTGTTTGAGGAGAACTATGGCTACACCTTC
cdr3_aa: CSASLFEENYGYTF

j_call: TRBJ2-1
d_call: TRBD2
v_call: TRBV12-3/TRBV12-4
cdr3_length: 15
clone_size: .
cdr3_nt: TGTGCCAGCAGTTTACTAGCGGGCAGCTACAATGAGCAGTTCTTC
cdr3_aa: CASSLLAGSYNEQFF

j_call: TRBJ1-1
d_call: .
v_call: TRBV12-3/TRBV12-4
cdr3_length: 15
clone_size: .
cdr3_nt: TGTGCCAGCAGTTTAGAAAGATCGATGGGAACTGAAGCTTTCTTT
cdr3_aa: CASSLERSMGTEAFF

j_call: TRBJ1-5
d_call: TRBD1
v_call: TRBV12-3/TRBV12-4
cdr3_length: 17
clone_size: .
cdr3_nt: TGTGCCAGCAGCCCAGGACAGGGGGCTGCGGGCAATCAGCCCCAGCATTTT
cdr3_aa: CASSPGQGAAGNQPQHF

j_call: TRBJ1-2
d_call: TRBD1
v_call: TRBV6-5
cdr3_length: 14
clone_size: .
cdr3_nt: TGTGCCAGCAGTTCAGGACAGGGCGGAGATGGCTACACCTTC
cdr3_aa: CASSSGQGGDGYTF

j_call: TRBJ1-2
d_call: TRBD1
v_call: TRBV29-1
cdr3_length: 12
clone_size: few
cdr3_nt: TGCAGCGTTGAAGCCACAGGGGGTGGCTACACCTTC
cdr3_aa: CSVEATGGGYTF

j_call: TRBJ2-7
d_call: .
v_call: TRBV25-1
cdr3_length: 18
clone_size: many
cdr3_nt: TGTGCCAGCAGTGAACCCTCAACGGGTAGCGGTTACATCTACGAGCAGTACTTC
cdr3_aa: CASSEPSTGSGYIYEQYF

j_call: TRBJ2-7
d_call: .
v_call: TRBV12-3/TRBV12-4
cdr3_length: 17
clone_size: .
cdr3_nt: TGTGCCAGCAGTTTAGCTAGCACGGACAGCAACTCCTACGAGCAGTACTTC
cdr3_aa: CASSLASTDSNSYEQYF

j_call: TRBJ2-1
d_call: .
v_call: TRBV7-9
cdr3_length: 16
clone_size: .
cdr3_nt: TGTGCCGTGACTACCCCGGGACCGGGGACATCCAATGAGCAGTTCTTC
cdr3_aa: CAVTTPGPGTSNEQFF

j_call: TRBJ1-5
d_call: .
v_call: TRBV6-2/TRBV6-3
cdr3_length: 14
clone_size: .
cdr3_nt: TGTGCCAGCACCTTCGGGGGGAGAGGGCAGCCCCAGCATTTT
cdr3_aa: CASTFGGRGQPQHF

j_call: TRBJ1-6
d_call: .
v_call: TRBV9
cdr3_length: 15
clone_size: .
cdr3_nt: TGTGCCAGCAGCTCGGGGGACGGTTATAATTCACCCCTCCACTTT
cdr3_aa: CASSSGDGYNSPLHF

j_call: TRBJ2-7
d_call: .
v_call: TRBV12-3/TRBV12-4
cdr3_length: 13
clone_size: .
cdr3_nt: TGTGCCAGCAGTTTGAGAAGGCTCTACGAGCAGTACTTC
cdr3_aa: CASSLRRLYEQYF

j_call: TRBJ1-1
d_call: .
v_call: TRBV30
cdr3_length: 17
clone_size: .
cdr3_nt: TGTGCCTGGAGTCAGCTGATCGTCCGAGGGCCCGACACTGAAGCTTTCTTT
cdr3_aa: CAWSQLIVRGPDTEAFF

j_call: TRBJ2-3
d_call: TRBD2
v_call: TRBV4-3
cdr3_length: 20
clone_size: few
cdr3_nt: TGCGCCAGCAGCCAGGGTCTCAGTGGGACTAGCGGGATAGAAGGAGATACGCAGTATTTT
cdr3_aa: CASSQGLSGTSGIEGDTQYF

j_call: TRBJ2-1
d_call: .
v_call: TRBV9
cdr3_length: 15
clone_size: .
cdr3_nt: TGTGCCAGCAGCGTAGATGGTTCTGGGGGGAATGAGCAGTTCTTC
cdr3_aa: CASSVDGSGGNEQFF

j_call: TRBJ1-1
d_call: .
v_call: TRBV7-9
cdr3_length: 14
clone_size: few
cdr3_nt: TGTGCCAGCAGCTTAGTAGGGTCAAACACTGAAGCTTTCTTT
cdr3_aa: CASSLVGSNTEAFF

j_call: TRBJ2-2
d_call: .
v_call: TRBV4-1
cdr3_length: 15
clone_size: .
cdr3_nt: TGCGCCAGCAGCCAAGAAAACAGGTACACCGGGGAGCTGTTTTTT
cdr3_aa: CASSQENRYTGELFF

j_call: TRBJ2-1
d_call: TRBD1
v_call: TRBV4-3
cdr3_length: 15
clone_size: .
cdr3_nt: TGCGCCAGCAGCCAATACCGGGACAGATACAATGAGCAGTTCTTC
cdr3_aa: CASSQYRDRYNEQFF

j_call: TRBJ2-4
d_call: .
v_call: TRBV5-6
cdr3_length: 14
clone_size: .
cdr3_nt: TGTGCCAGCAGTGCCGGGATAGCCAAAAACATTCAGTACTTC
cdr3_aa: CASSAGIAKNIQYF